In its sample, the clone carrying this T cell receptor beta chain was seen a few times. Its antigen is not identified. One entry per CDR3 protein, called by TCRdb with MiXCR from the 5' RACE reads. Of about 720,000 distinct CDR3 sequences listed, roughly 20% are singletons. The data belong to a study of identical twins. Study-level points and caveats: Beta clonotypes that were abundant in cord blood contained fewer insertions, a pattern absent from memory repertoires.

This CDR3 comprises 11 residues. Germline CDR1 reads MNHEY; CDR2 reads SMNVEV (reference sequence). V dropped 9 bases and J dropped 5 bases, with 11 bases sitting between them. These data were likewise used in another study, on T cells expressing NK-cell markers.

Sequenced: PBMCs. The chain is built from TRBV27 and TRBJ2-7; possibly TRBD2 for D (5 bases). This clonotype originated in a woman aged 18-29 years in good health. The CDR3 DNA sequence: TGTGCCAGTAAATCCGGGAACGAGCAGTACTTC. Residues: CASKSGNEQYF.